This T cell receptor (beta chain) was recorded in a study of T cell responses to AZD1222 COVID-19 vaccine. Broader study findings: The sample set comprised mostly white British donors with more females, and clonal diversity was possibly underestimated.

Sequenced by immunoSEQ multiplex PCR; TCRdb stores in-frame clones only, minus some. The sample records about 100,000 clones, approximately 93% being singletons. As concerns this clone: Its antigen remains unknown.

The sequence came from an adult who received the AZD1222 COVID-19 vaccine. The specimen comprised peripheral blood, sampled 28 days after the second AZD1222 dose.

The CDR3 region has the DNA TGCGCCAGCAGCTTGTCAACTCAGGGATACAATGAGCAGTTCTTC. Translating it yields CASSLSTQGYNEQFF. V gene TRBV5-1 combines with J gene TRBJ2-1; TRBD1 is a possible D gene (5 bases). Germline CDR1 SGHRS, CDR2 YFSETQ. With 1 base removed from V and 4 bases from J, the gap between germline ends came to 12 bases. This CDR3 is built from 15 residues.